This paragraph covers one T cell receptor (beta chain) sequence. The CDR3 consists of 13 residues. Germline-derived CDR1 and CDR2 are MNHNS and SASEGT. Trimming shortened V by 6 bases and J by 2 bases, and 11 bases separated the two germline ends. Method: immunoSEQ multiplex PCR; TCRdb's copy keeps in-frame clones and lacks some. The table includes about 92,000 clones, 80% detected once. The entry originates in a study of memory CD4+ T cells and cytomegalovirus serostatus. Whole-study context: Donors were healthy Belgian adults, 9 CMV seropositive and about 24 seronegative.

Single viable CD3+CD4+CD8-CD45RO+ cells were sorted as the memory CD4+ T cells. The V call is TRBV6-1, the J call TRBJ2-7; D possibly uses TRBD1 or TRBD2 (6 bases each). Sequencing was done on a sample of memory CD4+ T cells from blood. This TCR was sampled from an adult in good health and CMV-seropositive. CDR3 nucleotide sequence: TGTGCCAGCAGAGGGGGGACACCCTACGAGCAGTACTTC. It yields the protein CASRGGTPYEQYF.